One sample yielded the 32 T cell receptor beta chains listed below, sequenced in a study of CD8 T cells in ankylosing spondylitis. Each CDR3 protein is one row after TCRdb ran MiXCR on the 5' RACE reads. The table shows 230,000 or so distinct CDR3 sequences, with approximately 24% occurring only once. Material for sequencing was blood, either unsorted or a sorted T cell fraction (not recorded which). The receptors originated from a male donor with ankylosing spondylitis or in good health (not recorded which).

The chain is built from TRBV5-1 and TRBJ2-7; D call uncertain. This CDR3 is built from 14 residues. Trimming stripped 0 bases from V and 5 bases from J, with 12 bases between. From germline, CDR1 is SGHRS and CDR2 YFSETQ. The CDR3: CASSLAGSSDEQYF. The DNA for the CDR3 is TGCGCCAGCAGCTTGGCTGGTAGCTCGGACGAGCAGTACTTC.

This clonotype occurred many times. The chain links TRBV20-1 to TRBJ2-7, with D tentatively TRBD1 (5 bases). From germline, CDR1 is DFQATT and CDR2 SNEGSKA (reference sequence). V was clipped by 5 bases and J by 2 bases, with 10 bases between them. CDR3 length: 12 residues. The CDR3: CSAATDTYEQYF. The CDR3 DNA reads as TGCAGTGCTGCCACGGACACCTACGAGCAGTACTTC.

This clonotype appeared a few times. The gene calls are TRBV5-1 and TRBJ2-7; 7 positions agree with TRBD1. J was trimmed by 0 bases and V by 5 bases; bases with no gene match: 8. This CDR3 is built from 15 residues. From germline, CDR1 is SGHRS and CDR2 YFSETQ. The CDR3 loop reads CASSYRGLGSYEQYF. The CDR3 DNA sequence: TGCGCCAGCAGTTACAGGGGATTAGGCTCCTACGAGCAGTACTTC.

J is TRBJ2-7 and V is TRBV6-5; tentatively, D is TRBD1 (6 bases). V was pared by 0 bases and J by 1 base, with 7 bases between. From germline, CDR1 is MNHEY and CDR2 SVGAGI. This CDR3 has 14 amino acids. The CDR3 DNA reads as TGTGCCAGCAGTTACTCGAGGGGGTCCTACGAGCAGTACTTC. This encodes CASSYSRGSYEQYF.

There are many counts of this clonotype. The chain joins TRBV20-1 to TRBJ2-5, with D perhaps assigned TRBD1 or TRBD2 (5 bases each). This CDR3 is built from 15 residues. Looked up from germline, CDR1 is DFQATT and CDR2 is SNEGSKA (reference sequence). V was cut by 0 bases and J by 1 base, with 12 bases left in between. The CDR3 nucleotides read TGCAGTGCTAGAGATCTTCGGGGCGGCCAAGAGACCCAGTACTTC. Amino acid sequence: CSARDLRGGQETQYF.

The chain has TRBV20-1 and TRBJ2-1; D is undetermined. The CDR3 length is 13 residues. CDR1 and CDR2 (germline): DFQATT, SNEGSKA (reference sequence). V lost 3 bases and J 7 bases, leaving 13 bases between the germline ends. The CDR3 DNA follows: TGCAGTGCTAGTCTGGTGCGAACTAATGAGCAGTTCTTC. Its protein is CSASLVRTNEQFF.

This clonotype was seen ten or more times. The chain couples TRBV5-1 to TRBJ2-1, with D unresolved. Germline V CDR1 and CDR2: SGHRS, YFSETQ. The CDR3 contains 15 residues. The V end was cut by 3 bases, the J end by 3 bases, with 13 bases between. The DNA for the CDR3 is TGCGCCAGCAGCTCGGACGTGAAAGGCTACAATGAGCAGTTCTTC. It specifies CASSSDVKGYNEQFF.

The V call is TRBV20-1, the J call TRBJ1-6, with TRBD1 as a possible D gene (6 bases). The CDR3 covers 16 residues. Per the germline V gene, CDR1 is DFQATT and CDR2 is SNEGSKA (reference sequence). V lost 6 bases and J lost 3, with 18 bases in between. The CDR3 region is CSATPIQGIYNSPLHF. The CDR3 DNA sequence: TGCAGTGCAACTCCCATCCAGGGGATCTATAATTCACCCCTCCACTTT.

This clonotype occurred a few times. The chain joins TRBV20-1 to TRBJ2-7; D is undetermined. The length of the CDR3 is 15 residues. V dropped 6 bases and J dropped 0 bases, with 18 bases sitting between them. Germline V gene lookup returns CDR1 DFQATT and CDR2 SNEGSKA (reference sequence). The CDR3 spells CSARFGSVSSYEQYF. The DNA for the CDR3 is TGCAGTGCGCGCTTTGGGTCGGTAAGCTCCTACGAGCAGTACTTC.

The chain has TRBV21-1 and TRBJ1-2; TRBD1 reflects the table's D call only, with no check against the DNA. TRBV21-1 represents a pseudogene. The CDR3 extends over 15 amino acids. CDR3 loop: CASSSRDRVNYGYTF. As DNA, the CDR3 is TGTGCCAGCAGCTCCCGGGACAGGGTGAACTATGGCTACACCTTC.

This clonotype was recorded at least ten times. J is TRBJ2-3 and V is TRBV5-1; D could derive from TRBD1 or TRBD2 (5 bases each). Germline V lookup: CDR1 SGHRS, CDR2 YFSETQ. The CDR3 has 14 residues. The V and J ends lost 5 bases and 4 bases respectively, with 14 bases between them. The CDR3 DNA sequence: TGCGCCAGCAGAAGAATGGGGGAACCAGATACGCAGTATTTT. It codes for CASRRMGEPDTQYF.

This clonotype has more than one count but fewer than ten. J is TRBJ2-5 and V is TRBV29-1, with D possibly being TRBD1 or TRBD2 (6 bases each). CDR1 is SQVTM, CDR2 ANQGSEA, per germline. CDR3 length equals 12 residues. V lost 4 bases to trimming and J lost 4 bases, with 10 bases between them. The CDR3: CSVAGAPETQYF. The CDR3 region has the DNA TGCAGCGTTGCGGGGGCTCCAGAGACCCAGTACTTC.

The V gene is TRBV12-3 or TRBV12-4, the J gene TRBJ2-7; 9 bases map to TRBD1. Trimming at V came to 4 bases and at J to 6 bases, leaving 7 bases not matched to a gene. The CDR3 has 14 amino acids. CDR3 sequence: CASSSTGQGGEQYF. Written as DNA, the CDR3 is TGTGCCAGCAGTTCCACGGGACAGGGAGGCGAGCAGTACTTC.

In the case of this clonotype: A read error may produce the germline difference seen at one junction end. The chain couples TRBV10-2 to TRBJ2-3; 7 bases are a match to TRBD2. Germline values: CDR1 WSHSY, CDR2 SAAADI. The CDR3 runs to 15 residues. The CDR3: CARSDSLAVTDTQYF. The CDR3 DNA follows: TGCGCCAGGAGTGATAGTCTAGCGGTCACCGATACGCAGTATTTT.

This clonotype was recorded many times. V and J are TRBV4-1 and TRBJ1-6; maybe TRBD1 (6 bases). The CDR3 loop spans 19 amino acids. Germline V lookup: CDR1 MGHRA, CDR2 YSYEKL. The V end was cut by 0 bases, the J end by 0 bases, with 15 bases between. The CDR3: CASSQDGNRENSYNSPLHF. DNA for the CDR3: TGCGCCAGCAGCCAAGACGGGAACAGGGAAAACTCCTATAATTCACCCCTCCACTTT.

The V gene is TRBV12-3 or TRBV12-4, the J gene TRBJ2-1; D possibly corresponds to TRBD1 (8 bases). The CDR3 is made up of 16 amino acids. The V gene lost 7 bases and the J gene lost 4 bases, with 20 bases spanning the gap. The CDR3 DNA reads TGTGCCAGCACCCTCCAACAGGGGGGGAGATACAATGAGCAGTTCTTC. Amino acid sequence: CASTLQQGGRYNEQFF.

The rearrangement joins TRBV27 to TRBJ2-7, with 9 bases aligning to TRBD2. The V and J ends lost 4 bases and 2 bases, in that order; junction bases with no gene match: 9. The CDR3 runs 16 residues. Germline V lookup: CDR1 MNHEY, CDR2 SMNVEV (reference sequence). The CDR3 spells CASSSIPGLAAYEQYF. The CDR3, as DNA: TGTGCCAGCAGTTCCATCCCGGGACTAGCTGCCTACGAGCAGTACTTC.

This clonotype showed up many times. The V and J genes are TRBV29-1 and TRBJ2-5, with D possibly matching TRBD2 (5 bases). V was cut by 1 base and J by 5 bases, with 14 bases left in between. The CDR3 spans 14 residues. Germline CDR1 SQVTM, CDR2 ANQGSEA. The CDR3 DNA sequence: TGCAGCGTTGAAGCCGGGCCTAGCTTTGAGACCCAGTACTTC. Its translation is CSVEAGPSFETQYF.

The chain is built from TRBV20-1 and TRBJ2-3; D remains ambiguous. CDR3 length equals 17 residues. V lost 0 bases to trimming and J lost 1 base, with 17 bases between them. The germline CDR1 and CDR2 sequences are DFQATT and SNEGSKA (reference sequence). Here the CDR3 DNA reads TGCAGTGCTAGAGATGTCCCCCTAGATTCTGGCACAGATACGCAGTATTTT. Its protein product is CSARDVPLDSGTDTQYF.

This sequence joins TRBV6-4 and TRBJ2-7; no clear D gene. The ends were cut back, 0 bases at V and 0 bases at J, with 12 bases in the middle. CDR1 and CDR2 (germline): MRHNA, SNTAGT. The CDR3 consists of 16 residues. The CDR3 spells CASSDSDPRPSYEQYF. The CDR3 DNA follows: TGTGCCAGCAGTGACTCGGACCCTAGGCCCTCCTACGAGCAGTACTTC.

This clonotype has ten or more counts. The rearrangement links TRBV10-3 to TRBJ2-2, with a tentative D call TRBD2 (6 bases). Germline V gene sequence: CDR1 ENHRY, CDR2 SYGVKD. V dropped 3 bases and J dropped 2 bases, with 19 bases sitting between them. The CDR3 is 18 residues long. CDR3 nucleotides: TGTGCCATCAGTGATCAGGAGGGTCGGGGGTCCAACACCGGGGAGCTGTTTTTT. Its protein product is CAISDQEGRGSNTGELFF.

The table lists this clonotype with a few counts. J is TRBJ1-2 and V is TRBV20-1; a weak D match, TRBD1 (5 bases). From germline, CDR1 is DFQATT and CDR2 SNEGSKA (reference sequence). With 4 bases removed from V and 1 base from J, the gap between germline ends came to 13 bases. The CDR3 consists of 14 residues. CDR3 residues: CSANPGWGNYGYTF. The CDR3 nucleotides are TGCAGTGCTAACCCAGGGTGGGGTAACTATGGCTACACCTTC.

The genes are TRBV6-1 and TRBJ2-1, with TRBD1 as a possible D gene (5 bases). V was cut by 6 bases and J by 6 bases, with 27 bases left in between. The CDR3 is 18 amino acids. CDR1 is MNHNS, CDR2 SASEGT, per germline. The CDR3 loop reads CASSSNANLRQSPNEQFF. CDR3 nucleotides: TGTGCCAGCAGCTCAAATGCCAACCTCCGACAGTCCCCCAATGAGCAGTTCTTC.

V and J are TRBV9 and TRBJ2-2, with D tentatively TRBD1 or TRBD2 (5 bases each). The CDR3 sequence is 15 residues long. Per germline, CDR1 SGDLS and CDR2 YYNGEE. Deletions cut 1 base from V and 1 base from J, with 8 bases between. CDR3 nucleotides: TGTGCCAGCAGCGTAAGGGACGGGAACACCGGGGAGCTGTTTTTT. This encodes CASSVRDGNTGELFF.

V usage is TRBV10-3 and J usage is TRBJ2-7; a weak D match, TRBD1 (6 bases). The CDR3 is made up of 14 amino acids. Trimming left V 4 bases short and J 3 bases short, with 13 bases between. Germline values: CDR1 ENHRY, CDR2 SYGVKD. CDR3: CAISGQGQNYEQYF. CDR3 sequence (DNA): TGTGCCATCAGTGGGCAAGGACAGAACTACGAGCAGTACTTC.

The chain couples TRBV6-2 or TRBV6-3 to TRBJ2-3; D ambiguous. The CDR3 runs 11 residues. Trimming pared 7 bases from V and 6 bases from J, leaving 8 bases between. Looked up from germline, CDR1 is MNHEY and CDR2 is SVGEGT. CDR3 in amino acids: CASTHGDTQYF. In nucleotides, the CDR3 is TGTGCCAGCACCCACGGGGATACGCAGTATTTT.

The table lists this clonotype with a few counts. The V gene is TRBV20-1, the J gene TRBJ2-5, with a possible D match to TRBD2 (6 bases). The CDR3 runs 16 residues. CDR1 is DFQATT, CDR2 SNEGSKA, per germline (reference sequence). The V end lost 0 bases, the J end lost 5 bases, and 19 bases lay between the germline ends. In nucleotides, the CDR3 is TGCAGTGCTAGAGATCCCGGGCGGGGCGCCGGGGAGACCCAGTACTTC. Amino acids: CSARDPGRGAGETQYF.

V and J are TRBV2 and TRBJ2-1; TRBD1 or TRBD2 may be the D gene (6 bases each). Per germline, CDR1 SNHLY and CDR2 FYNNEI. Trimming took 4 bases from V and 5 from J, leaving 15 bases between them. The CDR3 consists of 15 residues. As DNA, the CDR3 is TGTGCCAGCAGTGGTCGGACAGCGGGCGACAATGAGCAGTTCTTC. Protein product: CASSGRTAGDNEQFF.

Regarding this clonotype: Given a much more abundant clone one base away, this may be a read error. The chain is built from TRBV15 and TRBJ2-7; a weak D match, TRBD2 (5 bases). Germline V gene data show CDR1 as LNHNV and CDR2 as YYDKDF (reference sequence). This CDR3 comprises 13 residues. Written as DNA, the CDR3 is TGTGCCACCGGCAGAGGGCTAGTTGACGAGCAGTACTTC. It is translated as CATGRGLVDEQYF.

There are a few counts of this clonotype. CDR3 in amino acids: CASSTRGGRGDTQYF. The CDR3, as DNA: TGCGCCAGCAGCACCCGGGGGGGCCGGGGAGATACGCAGTATTTT. The chain is built from TRBV4-1 and TRBJ2-3; TRBD2 matches at 8 bases. The germline CDR1 and CDR2 sequences are MGHRA and YSYEKL. The CDR3 length is 15 residues. Trimming cost V 5 bases and J 5 bases; bases outside gene matches: 9.

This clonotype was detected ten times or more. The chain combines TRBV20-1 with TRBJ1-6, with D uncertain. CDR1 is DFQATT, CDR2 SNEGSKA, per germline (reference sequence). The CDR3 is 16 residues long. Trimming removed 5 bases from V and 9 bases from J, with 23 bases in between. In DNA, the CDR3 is TGCAGTGCTTCAGTGACCGGGCCTCCGGGCAGTTCACCCCTCCACTTT. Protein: CSASVTGPPGSSPLHF.

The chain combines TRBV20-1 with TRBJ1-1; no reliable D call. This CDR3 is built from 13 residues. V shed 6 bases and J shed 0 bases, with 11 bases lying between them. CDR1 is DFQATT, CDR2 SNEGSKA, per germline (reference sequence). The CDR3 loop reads CSASTTVNTEAFF. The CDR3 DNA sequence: TGCAGTGCCTCTACGACGGTGAACACTGAAGCTTTCTTT.